Below are 11 T cell receptor beta chains sequenced from a single sample in a study of shared clonotypes between healthy human individuals. Repertoires were generated with immunoSEQ multiplex PCR, while TCRdb's copy carries only in-frame clones and drops some. The table records 2 million or so clones, about 95% of them present only once. Sequences were obtained from naive CD4+ T cells sorted from blood. Regarding subset: CD45RA+ positively selected. These receptor sequences come from a man between 18 and 29 years old in good health.

This clone has more than one count but fewer than ten. The chain is built from TRBV5-4 and TRBJ2-5, with 9 bases lining up with TRBD1. The J call is doubtful: the DNA matches TRBJ2-7 better. This CDR3 region has 15 residues. The germline gives CDR1 SGHNT, CDR2 YYREEE (reference sequence). The CDR3: CASSLTGQGGYEQYF. In DNA form, the CDR3 reads TGTGCCAGCAGCTTGACGGGACAGGGAGGGTACGAGCAGTACTTC.

Turning to this clone: The same CDR3 also results from other DNA sequences found in this sample. This rearrangement joins TRBV7-9 to TRBJ1-4; TRBD1 matches at 10 bases. Germline CDR1 SEHNR, CDR2 FQNEAQ (reference sequence). This CDR3 spans 14 amino acids. J was trimmed by 5 bases and V by 4 bases; bases with no gene match: 1. The CDR3 DNA sequence: TGTGCCAGCAGCTCGGACAGGGGGAATGAAAAACTGTTTTTT. This gives the protein CASSSDRGNEKLFF.

This clone has only one observation. The rearrangement links TRBV30 to TRBJ1-1; 10 positions agree with TRBD1. CDR3 size: 12 residues. V lost 7 bases to trimming and J lost 4 bases; unmatched junction nucleotides: 3. The V gene's germline CDR1 is GTSNPN and CDR2 SVGIG (reference sequence). The CDR3 here is CASDRGATEAFF. CDR3 DNA sequence: TGTGCCTCGGACAGGGGGGCCACTGAAGCTTTCTTT.

The V and J genes are TRBV5-5 and TRBJ2-1; 10 positions match TRBD1. V shed 4 bases, J shed 4 bases, and the junction held 5 bases outside the gene matches. This CDR3 spans 15 amino acids. Germline CDR1 reads SGHKS; CDR2 reads YYEKEE (reference sequence). The CDR3 reads CASSPGTGEYNEQFF. As DNA, the CDR3 is TGTGCCAGCAGCCCGGGGACAGGGGAATACAATGAGCAGTTCTTC.

V is TRBV2 and J is TRBJ2-5, with a weak D call TRBD1 (6 bases). Germline CDR1 reads SNHLY; CDR2 reads FYNNEI. Trimming left V 3 bases short and J 4 bases short, with 12 bases between. There are 14 residues in the CDR3. The CDR3 sequence: CASSEGAAGETQYF. The CDR3 DNA is TGTGCCAGCAGTGAGGGGGCTGCGGGAGAGACCCAGTACTTC.

V is TRBV28 and J is TRBJ2-2; the D gene is possibly TRBD2 (5 bases). The CDR3 is 14 residues long. Trimming took off 4 bases at V and 4 bases at J, with 10 bases between the two ends. CDR1 is MDHEN, CDR2 SYDVKM, per germline. The CDR3 region is CASSSDLFTGELFF. DNA of the CDR3: TGTGCCAGCAGTTCGGACTTATTCACCGGGGAGCTGTTTTTT.

The chain carries TRBV5-6 and TRBJ2-3; D not resolved. The CDR3 covers 14 residues. Per the germline V gene, CDR1 is SGHDT and CDR2 is YYEEEE. Trimming stripped 0 bases from V and 4 bases from J, with 9 bases between. CDR3 residues: CASSLEEMADTQYF. CDR3 DNA: TGTGCCAGCAGCTTGGAAGAGATGGCAGATACGCAGTATTTT. Based on the CDR3 plus reference TRBV5-6 and TRBJ2-3, the full variable domain is DAGVTQSPTHLIKTRGQQVTLRCSPKSGHDTVSWYQQALGQGPQFIFQYYEEEERQRGNFPDRFSGHQFPNYSSELNVNALLLGDSALYLCASSLEEMADTQYFGPGTRLTVL.

V gene TRBV19 combines with J gene TRBJ1-5; 10 nucleotides agree with TRBD1. This CDR3 has 14 residues. CDR1 and CDR2 (germline): LNHDA, SQIVND (reference sequence). V was pared by 5 bases and J by 7 bases, with 5 bases of the junction left unmatched. The CDR3 reads CASSWTGGMQPQHF. CDR3 nucleotide sequence: TGTGCCAGTAGTTGGACAGGGGGAATGCAGCCCCAGCATTTT.

This clone appeared once. The rearrangement joins TRBV30 to TRBJ2-7; TRBD2 agrees at 8 bases. Looked up from germline, CDR1 is GTSNPN and CDR2 is SVGIG (reference sequence). With V trimmed by 3 bases and J by 2 bases, 9 bases remained unmatched. The CDR3 totals 15 residues. CDR3 region: CAWSRSGTLAYEQYF. The CDR3 region has the DNA TGTGCCTGGAGCCGTAGCGGGACCCTCGCCTACGAGCAGTACTTC.

This chain connects TRBV10-2 to TRBJ2-1; D is possibly TRBD1 (5 bases). This CDR3 spans 13 amino acids. V lost 7 bases to trimming and J lost 6 bases, with 13 bases between them. Germline assignment: CDR1 WSHSY and CDR2 SAAADI. The CDR3 loop is CASNTQGSNEQFF. CDR3 DNA sequence: TGCGCCAGCAATACGCAGGGTAGCAATGAGCAGTTCTTC.

The sample holds one count of this clone. The CDR3 sequence is CASSLAGLTTGELFF. The CDR3 DNA follows: TGTGCCAGCAGCTTGGCTGGGTTGACCACCGGGGAGCTGTTTTTT. The gene calls are TRBV5-4 and TRBJ2-2, with no clear D. This CDR3 region has 15 residues. Trimming cost V 0 bases and J 4 bases, with 10 bases left between them. From germline, CDR1 is SGHNT and CDR2 YYREEE (reference sequence). Based on the CDR3 plus reference TRBV5-4 and TRBJ2-2, the full variable domain is ETGVTQSPTHLIKTRGQQVTLRCSSQSGHNTVSWYQQALGQGPQFIFQYYREEENGRGNFPPRFSGLQFPNYSSELNVNALELDDSALYLCASSLAGLTTGELFFGEGSRLTVL.